This T cell receptor beta chain is drawn from a study of technical replicates of blood from a few donors. Some clones are missing from TCRdb's copy, which holds only in-frame ones; the method was immunoSEQ multiplex PCR. The data contain 68,000 or so clones, roughly 90% of them seen just once; the ten biggest clones take up roughly 4.7%. V was clipped by 0 bases and J by 6 bases; unmatched bases: 5. Germline values: CDR1 LGHNA, CDR2 YNFKEQ. The CDR3 covers 16 residues. This receptor was obtained from a human donor in good health. Some clones in this sample may be carry-over from other donors' samples. The material sequenced was PBMCs. This chain connects TRBV4-2 to TRBJ2-3; 11 bases are shared with TRBD2. Written as DNA, the CDR3 is TGTGCCAGCAGCCAAGAGGTAGCGGGGGGGCACGATACGCAGTATTTT. This encodes CASSQEVAGGHDTQYF.